The 4 T cell receptor beta chains below were found in one sample sequenced in a study of patients with pleural tuberculosis. TCRdb passed the reads through MiXCR, listing each CDR3 protein once. Among approximately 50,000 distinct CDR3 sequences, 6% to 9.5% were seen once, and the ten largest hold roughly 16%. These receptors all come from a human donor with pleural tuberculosis.

The gene calls are TRBV9 and TRBJ2-5; no clear D gene. The CDR3 covers 13 residues. The germline V and J ends were trimmed by 1 base and 5 bases, with 9 bases remaining between them. The germline CDR1 and CDR2 sequences are SGDLS and YYNGEE. CDR3 bases: TGTGCCAGCAGCGTATTGTCTGGGGAGACCCAGTACTTC. This gives the protein CASSVLSGETQYF.

This clonotype came up many times. This chain connects TRBV10-2 to TRBJ2-3, with D possibly TRBD2 on 6 matching bases. This CDR3 region has 13 residues. Trimming took 10 bases from V and 5 from J, leaving 16 bases between them. Germline V gene data show CDR1 as WSHSY and CDR2 as SAAADI. CDR3 sequence reads: CAISTSRRDTQYF. The CDR3 coding sequence is TGCGCCATCTCGACTAGTAGGAGAGATACGCAGTATTTT.

CDR3 in DNA: TGTGCCAGCAGCCAATTAGCCACTGAAGCTTTCTTT. Translated, it gives CASSQLATEAFF. This chain links TRBV14 with TRBJ1-1; D unresolved. V was cut by 2 bases and J by 4 bases, with 5 bases left in between. The CDR3 consists of 12 residues. The V gene's germline CDR1 is SGHDN and CDR2 FVKESK.

This clonotype has a count of ten or more. The chain is built from TRBV6-2 or TRBV6-3 and TRBJ2-1, with unresolved D. CDR3 size: 15 residues. The germline V and J ends were trimmed by 0 bases and 2 bases, with 8 bases remaining between them. Germline V gene sequence: CDR1 MNHEY, CDR2 SVGEGT. In nucleotides, the CDR3 is TGTGCCAGCAGTTACTCAGTAGGCACCTACAATGAGCAGTTCTTC. It is translated as CASSYSVGTYNEQFF.